One and the same sample provided the 5 T cell receptor beta chains below, sequenced in a study of sequential checkpoint blockade in melanoma. The protocol was immunoSEQ multiplex PCR, while the TCRdb copy is restricted to in-frame clones and leaves out a portion. The repertoire holds around 20,000 clones, with roughly four fifths as singletons. Treatment described: randomized to nivolumab then ipilimumab (arm A) or the reverse (arm B). The sequencing here drew on CD8+ T cells sorted from blood (inferred from file names), taken from a patient given nivolumab and ipilimumab in sequence. The receptors come from a human donor with melanoma.

The chain combines TRBV7-6 with TRBJ2-2; 8 bases agree with TRBD1. Trimming removed 4 bases from V and 1 base from J; junction bases left unmatched: 2. The CDR3 is made up of 15 amino acids. The germline gives CDR1 SGHVS, CDR2 FNYEAQ. CDR3 protein: CASSSGTGNTGELFF. CDR3 nucleotides: TGTGCCAGCAGCTCCGGGACAGGGAACACCGGGGAGCTGTTTTTT.

The chain links TRBV7-2 to TRBJ2-1; 8 bases fit TRBD2. The germline V gene encodes CDR1 SGHTA and CDR2 FQGNSA. This CDR3 spans 15 amino acids. J lost 3 bases, V lost 10 bases, and 11 bases had no gene match. CDR3 residues: CATTLAGGIYNEQFF. As DNA, the CDR3 is TGTGCCACTACCCTAGCGGGCGGGATCTACAATGAGCAGTTCTTC.

The rearrangement links TRBV19 to TRBJ1-5; tentatively, D is TRBD1 (5 bases). Trimming left V 5 bases short and J 6 bases short, with 11 bases between. Germline CDR1 and CDR2: LNHDA and SQIVND (reference sequence). The CDR3 sequence is 13 residues long. CDR3: CASSVQASQPQHF. CDR3 DNA: TGTGCCAGTAGTGTACAGGCGAGTCAGCCCCAGCATTTT.

The V gene is TRBV6-1, the J gene TRBJ1-5; 7 bases match TRBD1. The CDR3 is 18 amino acids. V shed 3 bases and J 1 base; nucleotides not matched to a gene: 12. Germline V gene data show CDR1 as MNHNS and CDR2 as SASEGT. CDR3 DNA: TGTGCCAGCAGTGATGGGCAGGGGGTAATTCTAAGCAATCAGCCCCAGCATTTT. This translates into CASSDGQGVILSNQPQHF.

The chain recombines TRBV10-1 with TRBJ1-3, with D maybe TRBD1 (6 bases). The CDR3 has 14 residues. V was pared by 6 bases and J by 1 base, with 10 bases between. From germline, CDR1 is WNHNN and CDR2 SYGVQD (reference sequence). In DNA, the CDR3 is TGCGCCAGCAGGATGGACAGATCTGGAAACACCATATATTTT. This sequence encodes CASRMDRSGNTIYF.